This T cell receptor (beta chain) originates from a study of cytomegalovirus exposure and HLA in healthy donors. As for the study in general: The 500 to 850 first-cohort repertoires and the 120 or so validation repertoires shared the same platform, a later analysis reported. Findings and caveats of the study: Subsequent analysis found a tendency for first-cohort TCR clusters to co-occur within the 120 validation repertoires. Around 160 TCR beta chains were listed as cytomegalovirus-associated.

The donors were part of the roughly 130-subject validation cohort, which stood apart from the 666-subject first cohort. TCRdb's copy holds only in-frame clones and misses some; the assay was immunoSEQ multiplex PCR. The sample contains some 76,000 clones, over 85% of which appear only once. In regard to this clone: Its antigen is not identified. A junction boundary mismatches the germline segment, possibly from a read error.

The CDR3 spans 15 residues. Germline V gene data show CDR1 as SSHAT and CDR2 as FNYEAQ (reference sequence). The chain links TRBV7-7 to TRBJ2-5; possible D gene TRBD2, 6 bases. Specimen: PBMCs. This receptor was identified in a woman in her late teens or twenties in good health and CMV-seronegative. Here the CDR3 reads CASSYHAGTQETQYF. The DNA of the CDR3 is TGTGCTAGCAGCTATCATGCCGGGACTCAGGAGACCCAGTACTTC.